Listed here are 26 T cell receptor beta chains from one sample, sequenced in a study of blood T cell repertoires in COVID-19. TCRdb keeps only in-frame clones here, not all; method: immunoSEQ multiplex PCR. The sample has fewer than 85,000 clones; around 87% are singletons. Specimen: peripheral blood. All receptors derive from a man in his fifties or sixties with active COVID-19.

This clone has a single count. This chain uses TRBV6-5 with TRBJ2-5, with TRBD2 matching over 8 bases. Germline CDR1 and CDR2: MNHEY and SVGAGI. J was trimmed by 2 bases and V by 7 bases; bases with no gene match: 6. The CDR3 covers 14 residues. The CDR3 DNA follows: TGTGCCAGCAATCCGGGAGGGCTACAAGAGACCCAGTACTTC. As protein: CASNPGGLQETQYF.

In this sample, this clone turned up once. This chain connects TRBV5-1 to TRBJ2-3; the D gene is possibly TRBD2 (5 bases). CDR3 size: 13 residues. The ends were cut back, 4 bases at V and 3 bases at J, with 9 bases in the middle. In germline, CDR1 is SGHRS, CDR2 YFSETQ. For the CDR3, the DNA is TGCGCCAGCAGCGTCGAGGGAACAGATACGCAGTATTTT. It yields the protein CASSVEGTDTQYF.

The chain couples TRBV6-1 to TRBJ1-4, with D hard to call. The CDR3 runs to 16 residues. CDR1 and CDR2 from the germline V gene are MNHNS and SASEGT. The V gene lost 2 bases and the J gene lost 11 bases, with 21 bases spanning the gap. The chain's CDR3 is CASSERGRPGERKLFF. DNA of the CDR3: TGTGCCAGCAGTGAACGCGGCCGTCCCGGGGAAAGGAAACTGTTTTTT.

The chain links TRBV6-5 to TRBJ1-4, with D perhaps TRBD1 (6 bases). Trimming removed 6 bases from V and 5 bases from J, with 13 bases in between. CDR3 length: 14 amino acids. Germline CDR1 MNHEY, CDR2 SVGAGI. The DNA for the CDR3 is TGTGCCAGCAGAACCGGGACACGAAATGAAAAACTGTTTTTT. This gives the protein CASRTGTRNEKLFF.

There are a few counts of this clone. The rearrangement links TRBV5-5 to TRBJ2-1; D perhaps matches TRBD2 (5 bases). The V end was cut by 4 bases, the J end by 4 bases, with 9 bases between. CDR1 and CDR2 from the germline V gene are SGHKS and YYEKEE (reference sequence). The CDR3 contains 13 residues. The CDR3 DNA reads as TGTGCCAGCAGCCCCGGGGTTTACAATGAGCAGTTCTTC. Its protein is CASSPGVYNEQFF.

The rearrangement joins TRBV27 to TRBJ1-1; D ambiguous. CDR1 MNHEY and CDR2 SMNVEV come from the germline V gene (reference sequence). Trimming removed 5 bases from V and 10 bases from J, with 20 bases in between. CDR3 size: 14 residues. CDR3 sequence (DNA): TGTGCCAGCAGTCCCTCCCCGGGGTGGAATTCAGCTTTCTTT. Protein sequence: CASSPSPGWNSAFF.

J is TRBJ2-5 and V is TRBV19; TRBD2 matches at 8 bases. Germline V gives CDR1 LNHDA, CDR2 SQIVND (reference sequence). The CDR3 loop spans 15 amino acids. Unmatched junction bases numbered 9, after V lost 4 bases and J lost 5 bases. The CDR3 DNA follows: TGTGCCAGTAGTACCCCCGTGCGGGGGGCGGAGACCCAGTACTTC. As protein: CASSTPVRGAETQYF.

CDR3 sequence: CASRRQDEQYF. CDR3 DNA sequence: TGTGCCAGCAGGAGACAGGACGAGCAGTACTTC. The rearrangement joins TRBV6-5 to TRBJ2-7, with D maybe TRBD1 (6 bases). The ends were cut back, 6 bases at V and 5 bases at J, with 8 bases in the middle. The CDR3 spans 11 residues. The germline V gene encodes CDR1 MNHEY and CDR2 SVGAGI.

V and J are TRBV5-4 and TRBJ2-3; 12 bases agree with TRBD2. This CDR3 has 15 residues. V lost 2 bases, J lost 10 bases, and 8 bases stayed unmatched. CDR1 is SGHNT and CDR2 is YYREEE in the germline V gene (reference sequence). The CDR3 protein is CASSFGLAGPQAQYF. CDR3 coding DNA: TGTGCCAGCAGCTTTGGACTAGCGGGACCGCAGGCGCAGTATTTT.

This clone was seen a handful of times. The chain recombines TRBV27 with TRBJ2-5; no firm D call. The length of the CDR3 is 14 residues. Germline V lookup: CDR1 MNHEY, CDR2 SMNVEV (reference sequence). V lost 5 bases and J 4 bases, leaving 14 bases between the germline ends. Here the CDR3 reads CASSPDSPLETQYF. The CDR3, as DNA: TGTGCCAGCAGTCCCGACTCCCCGCTAGAGACCCAGTACTTC.

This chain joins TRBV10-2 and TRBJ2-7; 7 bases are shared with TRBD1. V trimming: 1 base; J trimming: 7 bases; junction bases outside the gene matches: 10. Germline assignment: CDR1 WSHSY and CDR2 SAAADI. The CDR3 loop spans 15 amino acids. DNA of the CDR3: TGCGCCAGCAGTGAGTTCTCGGACAGGCTTGATGAGCAGTACTTC. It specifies CASSEFSDRLDEQYF.

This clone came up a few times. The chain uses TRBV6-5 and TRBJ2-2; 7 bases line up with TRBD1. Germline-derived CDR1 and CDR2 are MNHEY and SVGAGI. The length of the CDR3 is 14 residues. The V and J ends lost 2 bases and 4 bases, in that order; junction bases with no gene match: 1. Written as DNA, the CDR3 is TGTGCCAGCAGTTACGCAGGGGGCACCGGGGAGCTGTTTTTT. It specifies CASSYAGGTGELFF.

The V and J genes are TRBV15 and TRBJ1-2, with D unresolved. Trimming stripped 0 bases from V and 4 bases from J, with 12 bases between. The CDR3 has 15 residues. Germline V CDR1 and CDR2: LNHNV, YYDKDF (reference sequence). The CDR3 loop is CATSREAGGGYGYTF. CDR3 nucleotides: TGTGCCACCAGCAGAGAGGCTGGTGGTGGCTATGGCTACACCTTC.

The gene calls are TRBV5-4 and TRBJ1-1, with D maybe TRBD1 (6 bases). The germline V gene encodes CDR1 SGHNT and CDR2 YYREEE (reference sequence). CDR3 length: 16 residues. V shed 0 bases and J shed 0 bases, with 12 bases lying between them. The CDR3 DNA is TGTGCCAGCAGCTTGGGCGGGGGCGCAATGAACACTGAAGCTTTCTTT. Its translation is CASSLGGGAMNTEAFF.

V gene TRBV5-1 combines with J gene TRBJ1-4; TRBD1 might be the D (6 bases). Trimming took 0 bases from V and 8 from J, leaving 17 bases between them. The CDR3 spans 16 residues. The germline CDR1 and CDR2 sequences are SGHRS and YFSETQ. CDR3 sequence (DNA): TGCGCCAGCAGCTTGGTTGTAGCGGGGGGCCGCGAAAAACTGTTTTTT. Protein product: CASSLVVAGGREKLFF.

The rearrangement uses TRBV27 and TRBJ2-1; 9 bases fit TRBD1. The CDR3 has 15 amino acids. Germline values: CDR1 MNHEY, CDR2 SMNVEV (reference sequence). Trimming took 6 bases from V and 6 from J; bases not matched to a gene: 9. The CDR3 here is CASSRTGATVNEQFF. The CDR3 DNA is TGTGCCAGCAGCCGGACAGGGGCTACGGTCAATGAGCAGTTCTTC.

CDR3 sequence: CASSLLAGVGELFF. The DNA of the CDR3 is TGTGCCAGCAGCTTACTAGCGGGGGTTGGGGAGCTGTTTTTT. This chain links TRBV5-5 with TRBJ2-2, with 11 bases identical to TRBD2. The V gene's germline CDR1 is SGHKS and CDR2 YYEKEE (reference sequence). The CDR3 spans 14 residues. V was pared by 2 bases and J by 8 bases, with 2 bases of the junction left unmatched. Filled out from reference TRBV5-5 and TRBJ2-2, the complete variable domain reads DAGVTQSPTHLIKTRGQQVTLRCSPISGHKSVSWYQQVLGQGPQFIFQYYEKEERGRGNFPDRFSARQFPNYSSELNVNALLLGDSALYLCASSLLAGVGELFFGEGSRLTVL.

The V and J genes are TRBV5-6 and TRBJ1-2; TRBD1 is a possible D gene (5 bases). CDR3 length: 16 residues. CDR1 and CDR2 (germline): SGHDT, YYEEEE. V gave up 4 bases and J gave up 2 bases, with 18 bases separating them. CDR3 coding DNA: TGTGCCAGCAGCCCGCTCTCCTATGGGGCGAACTATGGCTACACCTTC. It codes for CASSPLSYGANYGYTF.

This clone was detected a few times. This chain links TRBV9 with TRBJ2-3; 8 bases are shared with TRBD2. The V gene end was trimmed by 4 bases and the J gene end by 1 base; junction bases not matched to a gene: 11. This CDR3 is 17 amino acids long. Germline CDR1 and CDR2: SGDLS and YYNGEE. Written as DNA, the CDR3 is TGTGCCAGCAGCCCCCTTCTACTAGCGGAAGGCACAGATACGCAGTATTTT. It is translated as CASSPLLLAEGTDTQYF. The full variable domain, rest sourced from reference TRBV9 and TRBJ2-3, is DSGVTQTPKHLITATGQRVTLRCSPRSGDLSVYWYQQSLDQGLQFLIQYYNGEERAKGNILERFSAQQFPDLHSELNLSSLELGDSALYFCASSPLLLAEGTDTQYFGPGTRLTVL.

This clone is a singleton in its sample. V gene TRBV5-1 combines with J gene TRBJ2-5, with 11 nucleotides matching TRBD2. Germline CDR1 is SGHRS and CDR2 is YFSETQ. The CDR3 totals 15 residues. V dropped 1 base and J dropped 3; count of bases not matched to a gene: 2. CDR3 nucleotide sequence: TGCGCCAGCAGCTTGACTAGCGGGGGAAAAGAGACCCAGTACTTC. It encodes CASSLTSGGKETQYF.

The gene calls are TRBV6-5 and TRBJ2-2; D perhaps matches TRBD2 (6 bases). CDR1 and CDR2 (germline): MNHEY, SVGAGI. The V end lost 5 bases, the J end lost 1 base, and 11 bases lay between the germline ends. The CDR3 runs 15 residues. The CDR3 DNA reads TGTGCCAGCAGTCCTAGCGCCTTGAACACCGGGGAGCTGTTTTTT. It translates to CASSPSALNTGELFF.

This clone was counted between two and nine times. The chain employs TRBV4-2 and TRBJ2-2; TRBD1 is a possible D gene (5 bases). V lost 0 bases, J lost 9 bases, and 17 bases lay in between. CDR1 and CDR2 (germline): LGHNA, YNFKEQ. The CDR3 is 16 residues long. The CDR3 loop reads CASSQDGAQVRRELFF. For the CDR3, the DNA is TGTGCCAGCAGCCAAGATGGGGCACAGGTGCGCCGGGAGCTGTTTTTT.

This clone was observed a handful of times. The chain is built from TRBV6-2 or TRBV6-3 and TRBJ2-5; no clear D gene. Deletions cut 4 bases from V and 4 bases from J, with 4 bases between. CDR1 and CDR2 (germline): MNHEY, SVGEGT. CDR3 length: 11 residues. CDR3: CASSLSETQYF. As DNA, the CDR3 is TGTGCCAGCAGTTTATCAGAGACCCAGTACTTC.

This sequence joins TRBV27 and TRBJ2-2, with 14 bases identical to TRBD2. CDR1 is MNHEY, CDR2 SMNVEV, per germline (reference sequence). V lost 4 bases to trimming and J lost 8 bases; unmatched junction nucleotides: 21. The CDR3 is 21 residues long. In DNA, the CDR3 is TGTGCCAGCAGTTCTACCTTTCCCCAGACTAGCGGGGGGGGTTCGACTGGGGAGCTGTTTTTT. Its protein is CASSSTFPQTSGGGSTGELFF.

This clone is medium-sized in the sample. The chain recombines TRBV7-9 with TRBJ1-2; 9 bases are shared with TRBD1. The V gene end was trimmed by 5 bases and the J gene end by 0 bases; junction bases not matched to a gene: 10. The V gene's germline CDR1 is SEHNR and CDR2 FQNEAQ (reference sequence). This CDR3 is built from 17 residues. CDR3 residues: CASSPRTGVGTNYGYTF. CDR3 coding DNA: TGTGCCAGCAGCCCTAGGACAGGGGTTGGGACTAACTATGGCTACACCTTC.

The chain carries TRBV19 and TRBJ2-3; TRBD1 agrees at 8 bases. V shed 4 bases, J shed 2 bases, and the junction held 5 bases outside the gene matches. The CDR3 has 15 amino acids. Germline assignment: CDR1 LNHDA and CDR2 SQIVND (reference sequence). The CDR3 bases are TGTGCCAGTAGTACACAGGGGGGCCCCACAGATACGCAGTATTTT. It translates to CASSTQGGPTDTQYF.